This entry lists 3 T cell receptor beta chains sequenced from one sample in a study (dated by TCRdb to 2014 to 2015). The library was generated by 5' RACE. Sequencing was performed on an Illumina MiSeq. Through fastp at Q25 and MiXCR, TCRdb rebuilt clones from the public reads, retaining in-frame beta chains. Each entry is one CDR3 protein sequence, shown with its most common DNA and genes. The sample table holds nearly 40,000 distinct CDR3 sequences, of which over 15% were seen once. Of the sample, about 3% is held by the ten largest clones. Input material: naive CD4+ T cells sorted from a lymph node. Sample cell subset or site, as interpreted from the label and publication: naive CD4+ T cells, CD4+CD45RA+CD25-. Every receptor here comes from a female donor with breast cancer.

The rearrangement uses TRBV12-3 or TRBV12-4 and TRBJ2-3; D unresolved. V lost 7 bases and J 8 bases, leaving 22 bases between the germline ends. The CDR3 sequence is 15 residues long. The CDR3: CASIFEPREGITQYF. CDR3 nucleotide sequence: TGTGCCAGCATTTTTGAGCCCCGCGAAGGGATTACGCAGTATTTT.

In its sample, this clonotype was seen a few times. This chain links TRBV12-3 or TRBV12-4 with TRBJ2-1; 9 bases fit TRBD1. This CDR3 region has 15 residues. J lost 7 bases, V lost 6 bases, and 10 bases had no gene match. In DNA form, the CDR3 reads TGTGCCAGCAGCCCAGACAGGGGGTACTCTAATGAGCAGTTCTTC. It encodes CASSPDRGYSNEQFF.

The gene calls are TRBV20-1 and TRBJ1-1, with D possibly being TRBD1 (6 bases). The length of the CDR3 is 13 residues. Germline CDR1 DFQATT, CDR2 SNEGSKA (reference sequence). V was pared by 7 bases and J by 11 bases, with 23 bases between. CDR3 DNA: TGCAGTGTGAAGGGGGGCTTTTTCCCAGGCGCTTTCTTT. Its translation: CSVKGGFFPGAFF.